The 6 T cell receptor beta chains reported below all come from one sample, sequenced in a study of T cell responses to AZD1222 COVID-19 vaccine (dated by TCRdb to the early 2020s). The library was obtained by the immunoSEQ multiplex PCR assay. TCRdb's version of the immuneACCESS table is confined to in-frame rearrangements and falls short of the full clone set. An unresolved V gene accounts for under half of the shortfall where checked; the remainder is of unknown origin. The sample includes around 130,000 clones, with over 75% observed a single time. Approximately 1.6% of the sample goes to the ten largest clones. Reading the label with the study, this specimen's time point is: baseline before first vaccination. This specimen was peripheral blood, taken on day 0 of AZD1222 vaccination. Source of these receptors: an adult in good health.

The rearrangement joins TRBV5-6 to TRBJ2-7; no clear D gene. Germline assignment: CDR1 SGHDT and CDR2 YYEEEE. CDR3 size: 13 residues. Trimming removed 0 bases at V and 6 bases at J, with 10 bases between. The CDR3 DNA reads as TGTGCCAGCAGCTTGGCCTTCAGCGCCGAGCAGTACTTC. It encodes CASSLAFSAEQYF.

V is TRBV7-2 and J is TRBJ1-6, with D perhaps matching TRBD1 (5 bases). V was shortened by 4 bases and J by 4 bases, with 17 bases between the two germline ends. The CDR3 covers 17 residues. The germline gives CDR1 SGHTA, CDR2 FQGNSA. The CDR3 region is CASSSEPNRRYNSPLHF. The CDR3 nucleotides read TGTGCCAGCAGCTCAGAGCCCAACAGGAGATATAATTCACCCCTCCACTTT.

The chain recombines TRBV9 with TRBJ2-5, with 7 bases aligning to TRBD2. Germline CDR1 is SGDLS and CDR2 is YYNGEE. The CDR3 runs to 16 residues. V trimming: 0 bases; J trimming: 4 bases; junction bases outside the gene matches: 9. The CDR3 protein is CASSVAGGGFGETQYF. The CDR3 coding sequence is TGTGCCAGCAGCGTAGCTGGGGGGGGGTTTGGAGAGACCCAGTACTTC.

This chain joins TRBV12-3 or TRBV12-4 and TRBJ2-7; the match to TRBD1 covers 7 bases. This CDR3 is 13 amino acids long. With V trimmed by 6 bases and J by 2 bases, 4 bases remained unmatched. CDR3 nucleotides: TGTGCCAGCAGCGGACAGGATACCTACGAGCAGTACTTC. Protein: CASSGQDTYEQYF.

This rearrangement joins TRBV18 to TRBJ1-4, with D perhaps matching TRBD1 (5 bases). Looked up from germline, CDR1 is KGHSH and CDR2 is LQKENI. The CDR3 loop spans 14 amino acids. V was cut by 0 bases and J by 8 bases, with 10 bases left in between. This CDR3 reads CASSPPGVQEKLFF. The CDR3 coding sequence is TGTGCCAGCTCACCACCAGGGGTTCAGGAAAAACTGTTTTTT.

This clone was picked up one time. The chain is built from TRBV18 and TRBJ2-5, with 13 positions matching TRBD2. Germline loops: CDR1 KGHSH, CDR2 LQKENI. The CDR3 length is 16 residues. Germline trimming cut 4 bases from V and 4 bases from J; bases unmatched to any gene: 6. Written as DNA, the CDR3 is TGTGCCAGCTCACACCGGACTAGCGGGGGCCTAGAGACCCAGTACTTC. Translated: CASSHRTSGGLETQYF.